This passage covers 9 T cell receptor beta chains from one sample sequenced in a study of T cells after posttransplantation cyclophosphamide. Clones were read by immunoSEQ multiplex PCR, and TCRdb kept only the in-frame ones, dropping some. Recorded here are tens of thousands of clones, none singletons. Sequencing input: PBMCs. The receptors stem from a man in his forties in good health, CMV-negative, and a related stem cell transplant donor.

This clone came up many times. The genes are TRBV14 and TRBJ1-1; D gene uncertain. CDR3 length: 13 residues. CDR1 SGHDN and CDR2 FVKESK come from the germline V gene. Trimming pared 0 bases from V and 3 bases from J, leaving 5 bases between. The CDR3 protein is CASSQDSDTEAFF. CDR3 bases: TGTGCCAGCAGCCAAGACTCGGACACTGAAGCTTTCTTT.

This clone appeared many times. The rearrangement joins TRBV6-6 to TRBJ1-5, with TRBD1 matching over 8 bases. The CDR3 is 13 amino acids. Germline CDR1 reads MNHNY; CDR2 reads SVGAGI (reference sequence). J lost 3 bases, V lost 8 bases, and 3 bases had no gene match. The CDR3 reads CASADRANQPQHF. The DNA of the CDR3 is TGTGCCAGCGCGGACAGGGCCAATCAGCCCCAGCATTTT.

This clone turned up a few times. V usage is TRBV23-1 and J usage is TRBJ1-4, with D perhaps matching TRBD1 (6 bases). TRBV23-1 is annotated as an ORF whose role is uncertain. V lost 0 bases, J lost 6 bases, and 11 bases lay in between. The CDR3 extends over 15 amino acids. The CDR3 DNA is TGCGCCAGCAGTCAATCGTACAGGGTGGATGAAAAACTGTTTTTT. This encodes CASSQSYRVDEKLFF.

A few counts support this clone. The chain uses TRBV30 and TRBJ2-5; 7 positions match TRBD1. The germline gives CDR1 GTSNPN, CDR2 SVGIG (reference sequence). V lost 3 bases and J lost 1; bases outside the gene matches: 2. The CDR3 covers 13 residues. CDR3 in amino acids: CAWSGQVQETQYF. CDR3 nucleotide sequence: TGTGCCTGGAGCGGACAGGTCCAAGAGACCCAGTACTTC.

This clone has at least ten counts. The gene calls are TRBV4-2 and TRBJ1-5; unclear D gene. From germline, CDR1 is LGHNA and CDR2 YNFKEQ. The V and J ends lost 0 bases and 5 bases respectively, with 5 bases between them. The CDR3 has 13 residues. CDR3: CASSQDRDQPQHF. CDR3 in DNA: TGTGCCAGCAGCCAAGATCGGGATCAGCCCCAGCATTTT.

At least ten counts were recorded for this clone. The chain links TRBV5-1 to TRBJ1-2, with 8 bases matching TRBD1. Germline V gene sequence: CDR1 SGHRS, CDR2 YFSETQ. J gave up 0 bases and V 4 bases, and 11 bases lay outside the gene matches. CDR3 length equals 17 residues. In nucleotides, the CDR3 is TGCGCCAGCAGCGAGACACCGGGACAGGTGTCTAACTATGGCTACACCTTC. The encoded protein is CASSETPGQVSNYGYTF.

This clone was observed many times. The rearrangement uses TRBV11-3 and TRBJ2-3; no firm D call. With 0 bases removed from V and 4 bases from J, the gap between germline ends came to 8 bases. The CDR3 totals 14 residues. From germline, CDR1 is SGHNT and CDR2 YENEEA. CDR3 sequence: CASSLDRSADTQYF. In nucleotides, the CDR3 is TGTGCCAGCAGCTTAGATCGGTCCGCAGATACGCAGTATTTT.

This chain joins TRBV7-8 and TRBJ2-2, with 11 bases matching TRBD2. This CDR3 is 16 amino acids long. V dropped 3 bases and J dropped 4; count of bases not matched to a gene: 4. Per the germline V gene, CDR1 is SGHVS and CDR2 is FQNEAQ. The CDR3 reads CASSLAGLAATGELFF. The CDR3 DNA follows: TGTGCCAGCAGCTTGGCGGGACTAGCGGCCACCGGGGAGCTGTTTTTT.

At least ten counts were recorded for this clone. The gene calls are TRBV19 and TRBJ2-7; D is unclear. Germline loops: CDR1 LNHDA, CDR2 SQIVND (reference sequence). The CDR3 covers 15 residues. V shed 3 bases and J shed 5 bases, with 17 bases lying between them. The CDR3 DNA sequence: TGTGCCAGTAGTATCCCCCCTACAGTTTCCCACGAGCAGTACTTC. It translates to CASSIPPTVSHEQYF.